The clone carrying this T cell receptor (beta chain) was seen at least ten times. The data derive from a study of T cells in Graves' hyperthyroidism and ophthalmopathy. Patients between 18 and 65 years old had hyperthyroidism, newly diagnosed and lasting under 2 months. Progressors' blood was drawn at hyperthyroidism diagnosis, before ophthalmopathy symptoms. Amplification of TCR beta CDR3 regions used RNA as the template. First-round RT-PCR of the TCR CDR3 relied on the HTBI primer set. From the multiplex PCR reads, TCRdb called clonotypes with MiXCR, one entry per CDR3 protein. The table shows 250,000 to 300,000 distinct CDR3 sequences, with 10% to 15% occurring only once. Trimming cost V 2 bases and J 3 bases, with 20 bases left between them. The CDR3 covers 17 residues. Germline V gene data show CDR1 as SGHTA and CDR2 as FQGTGA.

The origin of this receptor is a woman under 40 with Graves' hyperthyroidism that later progressed to Graves' ophthalmopathy. This rearrangement joins TRBV7-3 to TRBJ2-7, with D possibly TRBD2 on 6 matching bases. The sequencing sample was made of blood. CDR3 DNA sequence: TGTGCCAGCAGCTTACAGCCCCCCTGGGAAGCGGGCTACGAGCAGTACTTC. Translating it yields CASSLQPPWEAGYEQYF.